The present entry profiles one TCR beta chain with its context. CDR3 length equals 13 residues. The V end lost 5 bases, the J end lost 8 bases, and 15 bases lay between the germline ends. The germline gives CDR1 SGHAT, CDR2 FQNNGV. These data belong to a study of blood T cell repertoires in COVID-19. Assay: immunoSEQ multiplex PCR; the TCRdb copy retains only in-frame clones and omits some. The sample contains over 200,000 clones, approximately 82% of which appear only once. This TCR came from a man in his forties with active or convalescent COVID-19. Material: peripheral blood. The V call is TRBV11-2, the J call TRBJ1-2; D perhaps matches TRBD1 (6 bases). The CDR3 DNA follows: TGTGCCAGCAGCCCCGGACAGACCGCGGGCTACACCTTC. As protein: CASSPGQTAGYTF.